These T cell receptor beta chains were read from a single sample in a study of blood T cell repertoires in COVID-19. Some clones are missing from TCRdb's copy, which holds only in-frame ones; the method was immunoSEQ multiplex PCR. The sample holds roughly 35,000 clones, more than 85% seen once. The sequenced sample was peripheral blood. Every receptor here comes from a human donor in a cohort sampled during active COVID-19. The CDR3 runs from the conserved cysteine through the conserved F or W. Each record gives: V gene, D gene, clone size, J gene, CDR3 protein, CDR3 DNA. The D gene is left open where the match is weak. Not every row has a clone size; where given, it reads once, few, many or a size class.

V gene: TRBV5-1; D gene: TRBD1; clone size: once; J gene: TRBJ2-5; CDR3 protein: CASSTQDRVGRETQYF; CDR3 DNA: TGCGCCAGCAGCACCCAGGACAGGGTTGGTCGGGAGACCCAGTACTTC
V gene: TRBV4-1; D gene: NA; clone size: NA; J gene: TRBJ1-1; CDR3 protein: CASSAQAIGTEAFF; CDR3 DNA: TGCGCCAGCAGCGCCCAGGCGATCGGAACTGAAGCTTTCTTT
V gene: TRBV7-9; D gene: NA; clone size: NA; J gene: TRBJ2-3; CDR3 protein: CASSVIPGHRSTDTQYF; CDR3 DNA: TGTGCCAGCAGCGTAATCCCGGGACACCGAAGCACAGATACGCAGTATTTT
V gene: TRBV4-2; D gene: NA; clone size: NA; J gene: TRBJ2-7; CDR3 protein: CASSQEESGTFYEQYF; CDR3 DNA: TGTGCCAGCAGCCAAGAAGAGAGCGGAACCTTCTACGAGCAGTACTTC
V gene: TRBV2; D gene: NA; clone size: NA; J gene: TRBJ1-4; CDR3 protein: CASSDAGSIILSKLFF; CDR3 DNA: TGTGCCAGCAGTGACGCAGGGTCCATAATTCTCAGTAAACTGTTTTTT
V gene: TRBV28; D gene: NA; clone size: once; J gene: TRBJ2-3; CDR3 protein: CASSLLASTDTQYF; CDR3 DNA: TGTGCCAGCAGTTTGTTGGCTTCCACAGATACGCAGTATTTT
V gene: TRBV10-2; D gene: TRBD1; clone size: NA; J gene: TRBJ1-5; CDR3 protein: CASTEDRDNQPQHF; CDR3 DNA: TGCGCCAGCACCGAGGACAGGGACAATCAGCCCCAGCATTTT
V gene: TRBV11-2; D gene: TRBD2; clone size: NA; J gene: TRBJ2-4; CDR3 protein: CASRGRADRQNIQYF; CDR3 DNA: TGTGCCAGCAGAGGGAGGGCAGATCGGCAAAACATTCAGTACTTC
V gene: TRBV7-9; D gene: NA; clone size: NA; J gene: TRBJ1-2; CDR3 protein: CASSLAPGTKPRYGYTF; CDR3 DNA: TGTGCCAGCAGCTTAGCTCCAGGGACTAAACCTCGATATGGCTACACCTTC
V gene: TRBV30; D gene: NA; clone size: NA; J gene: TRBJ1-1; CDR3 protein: CAWTGTGRGIGEAFF; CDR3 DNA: TGTGCCTGGACCGGTACAGGGAGAGGGATCGGTGAAGCTTTCTTT
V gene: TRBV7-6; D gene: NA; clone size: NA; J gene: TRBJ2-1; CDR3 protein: CASSFGTTFYNEQFF; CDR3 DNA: TGTGCCAGCAGCTTCGGGACAACCTTTTACAATGAGCAGTTCTTC
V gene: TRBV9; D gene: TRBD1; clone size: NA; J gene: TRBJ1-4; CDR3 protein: CASSGRTGEKLFF; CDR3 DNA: TGTGCCAGCAGCGGTCGGACAGGGGAAAAACTGTTTTTT
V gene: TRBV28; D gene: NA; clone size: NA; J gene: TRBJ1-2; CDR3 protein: CASSLWGARDYGYTF; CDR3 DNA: TGTGCCAGCAGTTTATGGGGGGCGCGCGACTATGGCTACACCTTC
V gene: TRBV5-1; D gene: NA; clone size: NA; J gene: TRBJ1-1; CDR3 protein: CASSLQDPNTEAFF; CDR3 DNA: TGCGCCAGCAGCCTACAGGACCCAAACACTGAAGCTTTCTTT
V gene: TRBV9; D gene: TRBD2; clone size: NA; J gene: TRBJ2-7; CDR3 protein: CASSEGASGGYEQYF; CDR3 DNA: TGTGCCAGCAGCGAGGGGGCTAGCGGGGGCTACGAGCAGTACTTC
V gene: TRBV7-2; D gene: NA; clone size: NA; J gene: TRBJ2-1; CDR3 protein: CASSLRAIQWGDEQFF; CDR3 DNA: TGTGCCAGCAGCTTACGGGCTATTCAATGGGGGGATGAGCAGTTCTTC
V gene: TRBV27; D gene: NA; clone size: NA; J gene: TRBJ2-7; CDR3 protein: CATLRGHEQYF; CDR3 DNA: TGTGCCACCCTTAGGGGCCACGAGCAGTACTTC
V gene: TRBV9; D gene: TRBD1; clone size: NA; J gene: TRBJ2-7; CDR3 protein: CASSVGQGVGYEQYF; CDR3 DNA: TGTGCCAGCAGCGTGGGACAGGGAGTAGGTTACGAGCAGTACTTC
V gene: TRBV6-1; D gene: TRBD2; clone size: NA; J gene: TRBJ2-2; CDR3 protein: CASSAGGGESYTGELFF; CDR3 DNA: TGTGCCAGCAGTGCGGGGGGGGGCGAGAGCTACACCGGGGAGCTGTTTTTT
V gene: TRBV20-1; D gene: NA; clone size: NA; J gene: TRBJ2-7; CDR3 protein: CSASKGGSLYEQYF; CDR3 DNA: TGCAGTGCTAGTAAGGGAGGAAGCCTATACGAGCAGTACTTC
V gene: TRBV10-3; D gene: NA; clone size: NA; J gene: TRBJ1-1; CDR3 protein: CAISDRHKNTEAFF; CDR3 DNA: TGTGCCATCAGTGACAGACACAAGAACACTGAAGCTTTCTTT
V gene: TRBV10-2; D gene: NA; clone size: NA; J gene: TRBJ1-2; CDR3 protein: CASSDWGEVDSNYGYTF; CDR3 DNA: TGCGCCAGCAGTGATTGGGGGGAGGTAGACTCAAACTATGGCTACACCTTC
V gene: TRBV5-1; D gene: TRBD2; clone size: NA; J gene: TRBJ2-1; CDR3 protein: CASSLKGLATLDEQFF; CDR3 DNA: TGCGCCAGCAGCTTGAAGGGACTAGCAACTCTTGATGAGCAGTTCTTC
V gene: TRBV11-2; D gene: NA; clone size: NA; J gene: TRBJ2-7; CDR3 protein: CASSSFPGQTYEQYF; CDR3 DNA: TGTGCCAGCAGCTCCTTTCCGGGACAAACCTACGAGCAGTACTTC
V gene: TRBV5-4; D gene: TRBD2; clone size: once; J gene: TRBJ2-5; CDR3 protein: CASSSKRGYQETQYF; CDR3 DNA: TGTGCCAGCAGTTCCAAGCGGGGGTACCAAGAGACCCAGTACTTC
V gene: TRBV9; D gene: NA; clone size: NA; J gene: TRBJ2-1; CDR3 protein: CASSAPFSREQFF; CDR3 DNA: TGTGCCAGCAGCGCCCCTTTTTCTAGGGAGCAGTTCTTC
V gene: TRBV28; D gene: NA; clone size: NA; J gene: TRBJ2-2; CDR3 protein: CASRPLPGGNVMWYTGELFF; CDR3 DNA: TGTGCCAGCAGACCTCTCCCGGGCGGGAATGTAATGTGGTATACCGGGGAGCTGTTTTTT
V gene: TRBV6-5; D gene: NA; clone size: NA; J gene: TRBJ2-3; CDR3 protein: CASKQGTHTDTQYF; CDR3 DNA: TGTGCCAGCAAACAGGGAACGCACACAGATACGCAGTATTTT
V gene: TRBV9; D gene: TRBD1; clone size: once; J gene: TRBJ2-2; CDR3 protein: CASRPGTGNTGELFF; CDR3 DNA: TGTGCCAGCAGACCCGGGACAGGGAACACCGGGGAGCTGTTTTTT
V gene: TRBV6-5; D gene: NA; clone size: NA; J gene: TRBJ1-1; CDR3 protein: CASSYVERGSRTEAFF; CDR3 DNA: TGTGCCAGCAGTTACGTTGAAAGGGGATCCAGGACTGAAGCTTTCTTT
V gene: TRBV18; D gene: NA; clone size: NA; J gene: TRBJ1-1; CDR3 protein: CASSLEQGEAFF; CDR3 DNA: TGTGCCAGCTCACTGGAGCAGGGTGAAGCTTTCTTT
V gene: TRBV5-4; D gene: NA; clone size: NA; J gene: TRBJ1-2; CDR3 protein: CASSLASRGYGYTF; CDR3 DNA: TGTGCCAGCAGCTTGGCTTCTAGGGGCTATGGCTACACCTTC
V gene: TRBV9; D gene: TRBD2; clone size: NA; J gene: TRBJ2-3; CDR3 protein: CASSVGGGRASDTQYF; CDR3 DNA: TGTGCCAGCAGCGTAGGTGGCGGGAGGGCCTCAGATACGCAGTATTTT
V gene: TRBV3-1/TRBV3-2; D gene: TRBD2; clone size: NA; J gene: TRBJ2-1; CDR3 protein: CASSQGTINSGITYNEQFF; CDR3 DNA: TGTGCCAGCAGCCAAGGTACCATAAATAGCGGGATCACCTACAATGAGCAGTTCTTC
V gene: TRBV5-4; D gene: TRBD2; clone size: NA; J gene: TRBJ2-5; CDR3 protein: CASSLWVSGGPGTQYF; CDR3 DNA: TGTGCCAGCAGCTTGTGGGTGTCGGGAGGGCCTGGGACCCAGTACTTC
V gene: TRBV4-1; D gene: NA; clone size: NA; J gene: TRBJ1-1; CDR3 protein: CASSLDSVSEAFF; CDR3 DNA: TGCGCCAGCAGTTTGGACTCGGTCTCTGAAGCTTTCTTT
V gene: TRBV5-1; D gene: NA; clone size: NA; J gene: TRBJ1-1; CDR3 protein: CASSLGEREAFF; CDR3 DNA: TGCGCCAGCAGCTTGGGCGAACGGGAAGCTTTCTTT
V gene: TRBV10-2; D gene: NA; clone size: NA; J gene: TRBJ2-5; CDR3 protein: CASSESAAGETQYF; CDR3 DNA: TGCGCCAGCAGTGAGTCCGCTGCGGGGGAGACCCAGTACTTC
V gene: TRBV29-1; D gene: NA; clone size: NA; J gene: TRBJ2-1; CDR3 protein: CSVPLGGEQFF; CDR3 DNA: TGCAGCGTACCCCTAGGGGGTGAGCAGTTCTTC
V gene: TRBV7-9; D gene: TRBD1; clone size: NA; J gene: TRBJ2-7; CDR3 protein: CASSLMGQYHEQYF; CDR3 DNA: TGTGCCAGCAGCCTAATGGGACAGTACCACGAGCAGTACTTC
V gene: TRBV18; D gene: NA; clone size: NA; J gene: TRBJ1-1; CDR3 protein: CASSPPGSRRGNTEAFF; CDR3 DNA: TGTGCCAGCTCACCACCAGGCTCTAGGAGAGGAAACACTGAAGCTTTCTTT
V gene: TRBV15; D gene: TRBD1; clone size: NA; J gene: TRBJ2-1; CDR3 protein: CATSRGRTGVYNEQFF; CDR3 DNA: TGTGCCACCAGCAGAGGAAGGACAGGGGTATACAATGAGCAGTTCTTC
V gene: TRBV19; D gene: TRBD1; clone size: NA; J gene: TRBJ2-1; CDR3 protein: CASSIDKDRAVGVYNEQFF; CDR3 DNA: TGTGCCAGTAGTATAGATAAGGACAGGGCGGTGGGGGTTTACAATGAGCAGTTCTTC
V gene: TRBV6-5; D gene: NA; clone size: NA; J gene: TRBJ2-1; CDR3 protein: CASSYSTGSSYNEQFF; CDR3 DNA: TGTGCCAGCAGTTACTCTACAGGGAGCTCCTACAATGAGCAGTTCTTC
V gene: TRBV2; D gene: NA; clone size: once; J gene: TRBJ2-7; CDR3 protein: CATRTGTSSYEQYF; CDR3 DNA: TGTGCCACCCGGACCGGGACAAGCTCCTACGAGCAGTACTTC
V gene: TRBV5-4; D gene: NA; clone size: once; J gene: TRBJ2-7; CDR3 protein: CASSLGGNPGEQYF; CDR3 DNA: TGTGCCAGCAGCTTGGGAGGTAATCCGGGCGAGCAGTACTTC
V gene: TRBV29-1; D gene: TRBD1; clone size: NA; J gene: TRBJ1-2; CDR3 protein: CSAGQGDYGYTF; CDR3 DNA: TGCAGCGCCGGACAGGGAGACTATGGCTACACCTTC